These 30 T cell receptor beta chains were all obtained from the same sample, sequenced in a study of blood T cell repertoires in COVID-19. The table came from immunoSEQ multiplex PCR; TCRdb's copy has only in-frame clones and leaves some out. The data contain 150,000 to 200,000 clones, about four fifths of them singletons. The sample comprised peripheral blood. These receptors were collected from a human donor with acute or convalescent COVID-19. The donor label of this sample is uncertain.

CDR3 sequence: CASSRDRGGNTIYF. CDR3 sequence (DNA): TGTGCCAGCAGTCGGGACAGGGGGGGAAACACCATATATTTT. The chain uses TRBV6-5 and TRBJ1-3; TRBD1 matches 11 bases. V lost 5 bases, J lost 4 bases, and 1 base stayed unmatched. CDR3 length: 14 amino acids. CDR1 and CDR2 from the germline V gene are MNHEY and SVGAGI.

The chain is built from TRBV6-4 and TRBJ1-4; tentatively, D is TRBD1 (6 bases). The CDR3 has 13 residues. CDR1 is MRHNA and CDR2 is SNTAGT in the germline V gene. Between the trimmed V and J ends, which lost 2 bases and 8 bases, there was a span of 9 bases. CDR3 amino acids: CASSDGQGEKLFF. The CDR3 DNA reads as TGTGCCAGCAGTGACGGCCAGGGGGAAAAACTGTTTTTT.

V usage is TRBV5-1 and J usage is TRBJ2-3, with D maybe TRBD2 (6 bases). Germline V gives CDR1 SGHRS, CDR2 YFSETQ. Trimming took off 0 bases at V and 1 base at J, with 9 bases between the two ends. The CDR3 sequence is 15 residues long. The CDR3 loop is CASSLAGDRTDTQYF. CDR3 in DNA: TGCGCCAGCAGCTTGGCGGGGGACCGCACAGATACGCAGTATTTT.

V gene TRBV10-2 combines with J gene TRBJ2-7; 8 positions match TRBD2. CDR3 length: 16 residues. Unmatched junction bases numbered 10, after V lost 2 bases and J lost 4 bases. Germline V gene data show CDR1 as WSHSY and CDR2 as SAAADI. This CDR3 reads CASSEPAGASSYEQYF. In nucleotides, the CDR3 is TGCGCCAGCAGTGAGCCAGCGGGGGCATCTTCATACGAGCAGTACTTC.

This chain links TRBV5-4 with TRBJ1-2, with a weak D call TRBD1 (6 bases). V lost 5 bases to trimming and J lost 5 bases, with 13 bases between them. The CDR3 totals 13 residues. Germline lookup yields CDR1 SGHNT and CDR2 YYREEE (reference sequence). The CDR3 bases are TGTGCCAGCAGTCAACAGGGAAGGTATGGCTACACCTTC. Translation: CASSQQGRYGYTF.

The genes are TRBV9 and TRBJ2-7, with D possibly matching TRBD2 (5 bases). The germline gives CDR1 SGDLS, CDR2 YYNGEE. V shed 0 bases and J shed 2 bases, with 9 bases lying between them. The CDR3 has 14 amino acids. The CDR3 sequence is CASSVASGTYEQYF. The DNA of the CDR3 is TGTGCCAGCAGCGTAGCAAGCGGCACCTACGAGCAGTACTTC.

This clone was detected only a few times. The gene calls are TRBV29-1 and TRBJ2-7; TRBD1 is a possible D gene (5 bases). The CDR3 totals 11 residues. Trimming removed 5 bases at V and 6 bases at J, with 11 bases between. In germline, CDR1 is SQVTM, CDR2 ANQGSEA. The CDR3 region has the DNA TGCAGCGTTCAGACAGATTCCGAGCAGTACTTC. Its protein is CSVQTDSEQYF.

The V call is TRBV2, the J call TRBJ1-1, with no clear D. Germline loops: CDR1 SNHLY, CDR2 FYNNEI. The CDR3 sequence is 13 residues long. The V gene lost 7 bases and the J gene lost 1 base, with 10 bases spanning the gap. CDR3 protein: CASTMSPNTEAFF. The CDR3 DNA follows: TGTGCCAGCACTATGTCTCCGAACACTGAAGCTTTCTTT.

This rearrangement joins TRBV6-1 to TRBJ1-3; perhaps TRBD1 as D (5 bases). CDR3 size: 15 residues. V lost 0 bases and J lost 4, with 10 bases in between. Germline V gives CDR1 MNHNS, CDR2 SASEGT. The CDR3 DNA is TGTGCCAGCAGTGAAGCGACAGCCGAGGGAAACACCATATATTTT. Its protein is CASSEATAEGNTIYF.

This sequence joins TRBV28 and TRBJ2-7; TRBD1 matches 12 bases. The CDR3 runs to 15 residues. Germline CDR1 reads MDHEN; CDR2 reads SYDVKM. V gave up 11 bases and J gave up 3 bases; unmatched junction bases: 11. The CDR3 DNA reads TGTGCCGCATTAACCCGGGACAGGGGGCACTACGAGCAGTACTTC. Its protein is CAALTRDRGHYEQYF.

This clone was counted once. The chain combines TRBV12-2 with TRBJ2-5; TRBD2, the table's D call, was not compared with the DNA. TRBV12-2 is shown as a pseudogene. The CDR3 extends over 14 amino acids. The CDR3 coding sequence is TGTGCAAGTCGCTATCCTAGGCCCTTAGAGACCCAGTACTTC. Translated: CASRYPRPLETQYF.

This chain uses TRBV5-5 with TRBJ1-2, with TRBD1 as a possible D gene (6 bases). The germline CDR1 and CDR2 sequences are SGHKS and YYEKEE (reference sequence). The V gene lost 0 bases and the J gene lost 8 bases, with 11 bases spanning the gap. This CDR3 has 13 residues. CDR3 nucleotides: TGTGCCAGCAGCTTGGATTGGGGGCGCGGCTACACCTTC. Its protein product is CASSLDWGRGYTF. Full variable domain (remainder filled in from reference TRBV5-5 and TRBJ1-2): DAGVTQSPTHLIKTRGQQVTLRCSPISGHKSVSWYQQVLGQGPQFIFQYYEKEERGRGNFPDRFSARQFPNYSSELNVNALLLGDSALYLCASSLDWGRGYTFGSGTRLTVV.

The V gene is TRBV5-1, the J gene TRBJ2-3, with a tentative D call TRBD2 (7 bases). V lost 2 bases, J lost 5 bases, and 15 bases lay in between. CDR1 is SGHRS, CDR2 YFSETQ, per germline. CDR3 length: 15 amino acids. DNA of the CDR3: TGCGCCAGCAGCTTCGGTACGGGGGGCCAAGATACGCAGTATTTT. Translating gives CASSFGTGGQDTQYF. Full variable domain (missing parts from reference TRBV5-1 and TRBJ2-3): KAGVTQTPRYLIKTRGQQVTLSCSPISGHRSVSWYQQTPGQGLQFLFEYFSETQRNKGNFPGRFSGRQFSNSRSEMNVSTLELGDSALYLCASSFGTGGQDTQYFGPGTRLTVL.

The V call is TRBV7-2, the J call TRBJ2-5; TRBD2 aligns across 8 bases. V lost 1 base, J lost 7 bases, and 11 bases stayed unmatched. The germline V gene has CDR1 SGHTA and CDR2 FQGNSA. The CDR3 runs to 16 residues. The CDR3: CASSLGMGLEKGTQYF. CDR3 in DNA: TGTGCCAGCAGCTTAGGGATGGGACTAGAGAAAGGGACCCAGTACTTC.

The V and J genes are TRBV7-2 and TRBJ2-1; TRBD2 aligns across 15 bases. The V gene's germline CDR1 is SGHTA and CDR2 FQGNSA. Trimming cost V 5 bases and J 11 bases; bases outside gene matches: 7. The CDR3 loop spans 15 amino acids. CDR3 in amino acids: CASSEGLAGGYQQFF. Written as DNA, the CDR3 is TGTGCCAGCAGCGAGGGACTAGCGGGGGGCTACCAGCAGTTCTTC.

The V gene is TRBV28, the J gene TRBJ2-3, with 13 bases lining up with TRBD2. The germline V gene encodes CDR1 MDHEN and CDR2 SYDVKM. The CDR3 spans 16 residues. V shed 6 bases and J 3 bases; nucleotides not matched to a gene: 6. CDR3 DNA: TGTGCCAGCAGCCAACTAGCGGGGGGGCCGACAGATACGCAGTATTTT. It is translated as CASSQLAGGPTDTQYF.

The chain carries TRBV5-6 and TRBJ1-1; D call uncertain. Germline CDR1 and CDR2: SGHDT and YYEEEE. V was shortened by 0 bases and J by 2 bases, with 14 bases between the two germline ends. The CDR3 sequence is 16 residues long. CDR3 loop: CASSLGASSINTEAFF. CDR3 nucleotide sequence: TGTGCCAGCAGCTTGGGAGCCTCATCCATCAACACTGAAGCTTTCTTT.

The genes are TRBV3-1 (or the pseudogene TRBV3-2) and TRBJ2-6; no clear D gene. CDR1 is LGHDT and CDR2 is YNNKEL in the germline V gene (reference sequence). V was pared by 0 bases and J by 0 bases, with 18 bases between. The CDR3 has 20 residues. CDR3 nucleotide sequence: TGTGCCAGCAGCCAAGAACCCCCCCACCAGTTCAGCTCTGGGGCCAACGTCCTGACTTTC. It specifies CASSQEPPHQFSSGANVLTF.

This clone was found a few times. The V gene is TRBV30, the J gene TRBJ2-7, with D tentatively TRBD2 (6 bases). The V gene lost 5 bases and the J gene lost 0 bases, with 8 bases spanning the gap. Germline loops: CDR1 GTSNPN, CDR2 SVGIG (reference sequence). This CDR3 is 12 amino acids long. CDR3 residues: CAWGGSSYEQYF. The CDR3 bases are TGTGCCTGGGGGGGGAGCTCCTACGAGCAGTACTTC.

In this sample, this clone turned up a few times. The rearrangement uses TRBV7-3 and TRBJ1-1; no clear D. Trimming removed 4 bases from V and 5 bases from J, with 11 bases in between. Germline CDR1 reads SGHTA; CDR2 reads FQGTGA. This CDR3 region has 13 residues. This CDR3 reads CASSSDPRTEAFF. The DNA for the CDR3 is TGTGCCAGCAGCTCCGACCCTAGGACTGAAGCTTTCTTT.

V is TRBV19 and J is TRBJ2-1; 11 nucleotides line up with TRBD2. The J segment lost 7 bases and the V segment lost 5 bases, leaving 7 bases of the junction unmatched. CDR3 length: 15 residues. Germline V CDR1 and CDR2: LNHDA, SQIVND (reference sequence). The CDR3: CASSSGLAALNEQFF. The CDR3 region has the DNA TGTGCCAGTAGTTCGGGACTAGCGGCCTTAAATGAGCAGTTCTTC.

This clone showed up just a few times. This sample includes further DNA sequences coding for the same CDR3. V is TRBV9 and J is TRBJ2-3; 9 nucleotides align to TRBD2. With V trimmed by 0 bases and J by 1 base, 3 bases remained unmatched. CDR1 and CDR2 from the germline V gene are SGDLS and YYNGEE. The CDR3 runs 16 residues. CDR3 sequence reads: CASSVGASGGTDTQYF. CDR3 DNA sequence: TGTGCCAGCAGCGTAGGGGCTAGCGGGGGCACAGATACGCAGTATTTT.

The chain has TRBV5-5 and TRBJ2-5; D is ambiguous. The V and J ends lost 2 bases and 4 bases respectively, with 6 bases between them. Looked up from germline, CDR1 is SGHKS and CDR2 is YYEKEE (reference sequence). This CDR3 has 12 amino acids. The CDR3 nucleotides are TGTGCCAGCAGCTTTTCTCGAGAGACCCAGTACTTC. The encoded protein is CASSFSRETQYF. Full variable domain (outside the CDR3, taken from reference TRBV5-5 and TRBJ2-5): DAGVTQSPTHLIKTRGQQVTLRCSPISGHKSVSWYQQVLGQGPQFIFQYYEKEERGRGNFPDRFSARQFPNYSSELNVNALLLGDSALYLCASSFSRETQYFGPGTRLLVL.

V is TRBV7-8 and J is TRBJ1-3; D might be TRBD1 (6 bases). Trimming took off 1 base at V and 1 base at J, with 14 bases between the two ends. Germline V gene sequence: CDR1 SGHVS, CDR2 FQNEAQ. The CDR3 length is 17 residues. Here the CDR3 DNA reads TGTGCCAGCAGCTTAGATTCAGGGGCCCGATCTGGAAACACCATATATTTT. Protein product: CASSLDSGARSGNTIYF. Filled out from reference TRBV7-8 and TRBJ1-3, the complete variable domain reads GAGVSQSPRYKVAKRGQDVALRCDPISGHVSLFWYQQALGQGPEFLTYFQNEAQLDKSGLPSDRFFAERPEGSVSTLKIQRTQQEDSAVYLCASSLDSGARSGNTIYFGEGSWLTVV.

The V and J genes are TRBV5-1 and TRBJ1-1; 10 nucleotides match TRBD1. The V and J ends lost 3 bases and 7 bases, in that order; junction bases with no gene match: 12. The CDR3 is 16 residues long. From germline, CDR1 is SGHRS and CDR2 YFSETQ. The CDR3 protein is CASSWGTGDSIREAFF. CDR3 DNA: TGCGCCAGCAGCTGGGGGACAGGGGACTCCATCCGTGAAGCTTTCTTT.

The chain employs TRBV5-1 and TRBJ2-1; D might be TRBD1 (6 bases). The CDR3 sequence is 15 residues long. V was cut by 0 bases and J by 4 bases, with 11 bases left in between. Germline V lookup: CDR1 SGHRS, CDR2 YFSETQ. In nucleotides, the CDR3 is TGCGCCAGCAGCTTGGAAGGACAGCGTTACAATGAGCAGTTCTTC. Protein: CASSLEGQRYNEQFF.

The chain joins TRBV25-1 to TRBJ2-7, with D tentatively TRBD1 (6 bases). The CDR3 contains 14 residues. CDR1 and CDR2 (germline): MGHDK, SYGVNS. V was shortened by 6 bases and J by 3 bases, with 15 bases between the two germline ends. The CDR3: CASSQFSGVYEQYF. The CDR3 DNA sequence: TGTGCCAGCAGCCAGTTCTCAGGGGTCTACGAGCAGTACTTC.

The gene calls are TRBV6-5 and TRBJ2-1; 8 nucleotides agree with TRBD1. Germline assignment: CDR1 MNHEY and CDR2 SVGAGI. The ends lost 6 bases at V and 1 base at J; junction bases unmatched: 2. CDR3 size: 14 residues. CDR3 in DNA: TGTGCCAGCAGGGGACAGGAATCCTACAATGAGCAGTTCTTC. Residues: CASRGQESYNEQFF.

This clone showed up just once. The rearrangement joins TRBV11-2 to TRBJ2-7, with unresolved D. This CDR3 is 13 amino acids long. From germline, CDR1 is SGHAT and CDR2 FQNNGV. V was cut by 0 bases and J by 6 bases, with 9 bases left in between. The DNA for the CDR3 is TGTGCCAGCAGCTTAGATCGAGGTCGCGAGCAGTACTTC. Amino acids: CASSLDRGREQYF. Together with reference TRBV11-2 and TRBJ2-7, the CDR3 gives the full variable domain: EAGVAQSPRYKIIEKRQSVAFWCNPISGHATLYWYQQILGQGPKLLIQFQNNGVVDDSQLPKDRFSAERLKGVDSTLKIQPAKLEDSAVYLCASSLDRGREQYFGPGTRLTVT.

CDR3 sequence: CASSLESSNYNEQFF. The CDR3 DNA reads TGTGCCAGCAGCTTAGAGTCTAGTAACTACAATGAGCAGTTCTTC. The J gene is TRBJ2-1, the V gene TRBV7-2; no firm D call. This CDR3 comprises 15 residues. Germline CDR1 is SGHTA and CDR2 is FQGNSA. V was shortened by 1 base and J by 3 bases, with 10 bases between the two germline ends.